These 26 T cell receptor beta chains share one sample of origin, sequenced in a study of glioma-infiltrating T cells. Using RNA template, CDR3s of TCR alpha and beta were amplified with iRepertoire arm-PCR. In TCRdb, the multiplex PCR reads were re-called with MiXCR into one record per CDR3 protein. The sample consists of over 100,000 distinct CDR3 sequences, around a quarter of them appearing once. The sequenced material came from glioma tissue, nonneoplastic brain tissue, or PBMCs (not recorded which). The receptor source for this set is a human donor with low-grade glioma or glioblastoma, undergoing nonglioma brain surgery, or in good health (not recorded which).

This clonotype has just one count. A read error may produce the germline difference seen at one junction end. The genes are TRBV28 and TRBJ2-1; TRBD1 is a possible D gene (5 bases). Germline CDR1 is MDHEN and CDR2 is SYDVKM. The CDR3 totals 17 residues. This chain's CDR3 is CARSFPLGHVSYNEQFF. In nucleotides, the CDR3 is TGTGCCCGCAGTTTCCCCCTGGGGCATGTCTCCTACAATGAGCAGTTCTTC.

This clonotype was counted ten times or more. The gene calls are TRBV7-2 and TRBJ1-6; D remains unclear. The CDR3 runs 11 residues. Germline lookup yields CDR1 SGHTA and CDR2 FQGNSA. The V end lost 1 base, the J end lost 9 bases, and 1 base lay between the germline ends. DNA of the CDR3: TGTGCCAGCAGCTTAGGTTCACCCCTCCACTTT. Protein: CASSLGSPLHF.

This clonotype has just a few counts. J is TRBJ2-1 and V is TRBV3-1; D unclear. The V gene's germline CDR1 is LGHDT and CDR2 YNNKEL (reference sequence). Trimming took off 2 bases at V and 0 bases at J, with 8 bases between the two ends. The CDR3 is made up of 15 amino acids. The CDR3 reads CASSQLTLSYNEQFF. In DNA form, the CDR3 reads TGTGCCAGCAGCCAATTAACCCTCTCCTACAATGAGCAGTTCTTC.

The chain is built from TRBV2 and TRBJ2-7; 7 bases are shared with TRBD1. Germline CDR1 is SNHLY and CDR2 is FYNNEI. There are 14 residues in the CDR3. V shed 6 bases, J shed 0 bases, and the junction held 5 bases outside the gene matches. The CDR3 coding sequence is TGTGCCAGCAGCCGGACAGGAACCTCCTACGAGCAGTACTTC. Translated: CASSRTGTSYEQYF.

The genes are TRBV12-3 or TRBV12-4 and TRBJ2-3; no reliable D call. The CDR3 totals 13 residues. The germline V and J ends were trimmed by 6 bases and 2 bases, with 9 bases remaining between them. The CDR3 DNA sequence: TGTGCCAGCAGCAAGACACTCACAGATACGCAGTATTTT. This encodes CASSKTLTDTQYF.

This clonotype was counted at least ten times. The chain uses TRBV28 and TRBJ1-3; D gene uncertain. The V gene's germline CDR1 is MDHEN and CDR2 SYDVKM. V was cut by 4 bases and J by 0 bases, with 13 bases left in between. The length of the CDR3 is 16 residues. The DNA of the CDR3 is TGTGCCAGCAGTTCCCCCGGACCGAGCTCTGGAAACACCATATATTTT. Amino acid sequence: CASSSPGPSSGNTIYF.

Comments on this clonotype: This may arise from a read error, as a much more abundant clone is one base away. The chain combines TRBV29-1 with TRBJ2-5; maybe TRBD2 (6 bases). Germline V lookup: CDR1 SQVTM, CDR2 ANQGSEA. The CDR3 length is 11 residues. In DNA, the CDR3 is TGCAGCCCCAAGTGGGGGGAGATCCAGTACTTC. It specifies CSPKWGEIQYF.

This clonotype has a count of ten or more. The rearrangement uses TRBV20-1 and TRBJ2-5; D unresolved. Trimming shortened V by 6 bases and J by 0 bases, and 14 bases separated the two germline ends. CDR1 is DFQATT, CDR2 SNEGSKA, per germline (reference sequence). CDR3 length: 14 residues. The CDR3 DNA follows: TGCAGTGCCAAAAAACGGGCCTACCAAGAGACCCAGTACTTC. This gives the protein CSAKKRAYQETQYF.

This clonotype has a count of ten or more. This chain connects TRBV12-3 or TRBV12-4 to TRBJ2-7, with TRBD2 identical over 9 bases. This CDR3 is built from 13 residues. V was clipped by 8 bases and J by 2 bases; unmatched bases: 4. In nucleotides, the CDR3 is TGTGCCAGCCTGGCTAGCGGGGCCTACGAGCAGTACTTC. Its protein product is CASLASGAYEQYF.

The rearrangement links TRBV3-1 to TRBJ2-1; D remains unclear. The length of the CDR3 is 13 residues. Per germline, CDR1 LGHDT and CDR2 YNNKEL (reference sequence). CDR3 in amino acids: CVSSQQTPNEQFF. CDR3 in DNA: TGTGTTAGCAGCCAACAAACGCCGAATGAGCAGTTCTTC.

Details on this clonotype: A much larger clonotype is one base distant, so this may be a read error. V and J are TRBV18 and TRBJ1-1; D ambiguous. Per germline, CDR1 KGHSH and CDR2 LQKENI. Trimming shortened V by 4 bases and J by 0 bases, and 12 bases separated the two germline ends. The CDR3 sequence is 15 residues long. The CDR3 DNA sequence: TGTGCCAGCTCACTTCAGGTACAGATGAACACTGAAGCTTTCTTT. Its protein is CASSLQVQMNTEAFF.

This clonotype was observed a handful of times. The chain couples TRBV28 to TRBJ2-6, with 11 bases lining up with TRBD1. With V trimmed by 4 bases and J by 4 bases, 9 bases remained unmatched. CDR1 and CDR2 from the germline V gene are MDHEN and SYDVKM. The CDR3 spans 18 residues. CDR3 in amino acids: CASSSPGQGGPGANVLTF. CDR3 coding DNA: TGTGCCAGCAGTTCCCCGGGACAGGGGGGCCCCGGGGCCAACGTCCTGACTTTC.

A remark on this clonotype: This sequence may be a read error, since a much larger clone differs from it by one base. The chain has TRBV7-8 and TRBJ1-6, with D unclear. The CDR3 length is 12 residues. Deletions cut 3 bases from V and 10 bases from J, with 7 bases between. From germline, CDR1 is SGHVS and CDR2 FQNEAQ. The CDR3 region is CASSFSSSPLHF. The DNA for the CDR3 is TGTGCCAGCAGCTTCTCGTCATCACCCCTCCACTTT.

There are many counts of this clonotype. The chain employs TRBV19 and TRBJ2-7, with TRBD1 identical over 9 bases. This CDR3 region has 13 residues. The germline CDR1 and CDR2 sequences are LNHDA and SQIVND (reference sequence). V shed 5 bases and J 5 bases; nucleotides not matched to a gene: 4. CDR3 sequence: CASSSRTGDEQYF. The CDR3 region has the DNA TGTGCCAGTAGTTCGCGGACAGGGGACGAGCAGTACTTC.

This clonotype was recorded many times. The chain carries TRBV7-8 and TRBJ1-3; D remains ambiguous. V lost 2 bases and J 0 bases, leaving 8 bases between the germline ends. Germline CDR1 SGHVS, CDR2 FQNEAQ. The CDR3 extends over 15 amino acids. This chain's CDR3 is CASSLRYGSGNTIYF. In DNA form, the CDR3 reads TGTGCCAGCAGCTTACGCTATGGCTCTGGAAACACCATATATTTT.

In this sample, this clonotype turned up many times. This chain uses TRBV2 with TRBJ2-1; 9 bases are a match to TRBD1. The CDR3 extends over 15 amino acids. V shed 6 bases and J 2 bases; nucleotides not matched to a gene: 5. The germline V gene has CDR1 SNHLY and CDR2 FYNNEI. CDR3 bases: TGTGCCAGCAGGGCCGGGACAGGGACCTACAATGAGCAGTTCTTC. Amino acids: CASRAGTGTYNEQFF.

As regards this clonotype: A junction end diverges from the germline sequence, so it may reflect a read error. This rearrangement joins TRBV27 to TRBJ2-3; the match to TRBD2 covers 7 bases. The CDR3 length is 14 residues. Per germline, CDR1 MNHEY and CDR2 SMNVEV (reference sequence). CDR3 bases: TGTGCCAGCGGGGGGGGAATACCCGCATATACGCGGTATTTT. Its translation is CASGGGIPAYTRYF.

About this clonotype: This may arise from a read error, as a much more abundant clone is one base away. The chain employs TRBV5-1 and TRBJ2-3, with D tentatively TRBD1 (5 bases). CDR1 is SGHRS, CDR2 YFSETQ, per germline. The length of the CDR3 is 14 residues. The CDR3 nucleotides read TGCCCCAGCAGCCTTATGGGGCGTTCAGATACGCAGTATTTT. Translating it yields CPSSLMGRSDTQYF.

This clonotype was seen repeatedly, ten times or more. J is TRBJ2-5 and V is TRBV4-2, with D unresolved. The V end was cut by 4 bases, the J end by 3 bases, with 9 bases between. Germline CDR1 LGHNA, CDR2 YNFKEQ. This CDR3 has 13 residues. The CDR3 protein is CASSRTAKETQYF. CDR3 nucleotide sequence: TGTGCCAGCAGCCGCACAGCTAAAGAGACCCAGTACTTC.

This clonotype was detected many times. CDR3 nucleotides: TGTGCCAGCAGTTTAACACAGGGAGTAGGCTACACCTTC. Translation gives CASSLTQGVGYTF. V gene TRBV27 combines with J gene TRBJ1-2, with D possibly being TRBD1 (6 bases). Germline V gene sequence: CDR1 MNHEY, CDR2 SMNVEV (reference sequence). V shed 2 bases and J shed 8 bases, with 12 bases lying between them. The CDR3 covers 13 residues.

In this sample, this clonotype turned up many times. CDR3 protein: CASSYRSSYEQYF. The CDR3 nucleotides read TGTGCCAGCAGTTACCGGTCGTCCTACGAGCAGTACTTC. The genes are TRBV6-2 or TRBV6-3 and TRBJ2-7; D is undetermined. The V and J ends lost 2 bases and 1 base respectively, with 6 bases between them. The CDR3 runs to 13 residues. CDR1 and CDR2 from the germline V gene are MNHEY and SVGEGT.

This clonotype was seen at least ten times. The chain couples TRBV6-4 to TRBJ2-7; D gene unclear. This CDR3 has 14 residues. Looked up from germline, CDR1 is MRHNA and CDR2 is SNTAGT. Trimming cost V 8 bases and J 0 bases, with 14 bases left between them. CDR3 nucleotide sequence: TGTGCCAGCCGAGTATCGCCCACCTCCTACGAGCAGTACTTC. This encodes CASRVSPTSYEQYF.

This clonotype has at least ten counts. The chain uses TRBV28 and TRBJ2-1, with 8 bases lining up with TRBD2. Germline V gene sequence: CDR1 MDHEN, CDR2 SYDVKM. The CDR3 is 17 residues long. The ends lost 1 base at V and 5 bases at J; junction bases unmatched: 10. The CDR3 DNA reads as TGTGCCAGCAGTTTATTCCCCATTGGTAGCGGGAACAATGAGCAGTTCTTC. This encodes CASSLFPIGSGNNEQFF.

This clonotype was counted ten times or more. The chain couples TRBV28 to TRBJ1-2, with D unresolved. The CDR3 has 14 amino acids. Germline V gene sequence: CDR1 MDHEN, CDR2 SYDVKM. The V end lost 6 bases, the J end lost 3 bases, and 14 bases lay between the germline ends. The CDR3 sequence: CASREGPTYYGYTF. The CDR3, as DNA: TGTGCCAGCAGAGAAGGGCCCACCTACTATGGCTACACCTTC.

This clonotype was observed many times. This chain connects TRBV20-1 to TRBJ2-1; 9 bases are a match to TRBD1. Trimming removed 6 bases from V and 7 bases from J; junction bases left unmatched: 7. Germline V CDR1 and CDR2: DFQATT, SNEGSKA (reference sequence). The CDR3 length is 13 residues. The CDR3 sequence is CSADPGQGNEQFF. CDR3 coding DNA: TGCAGTGCAGACCCGGGACAGGGAAATGAGCAGTTCTTC.

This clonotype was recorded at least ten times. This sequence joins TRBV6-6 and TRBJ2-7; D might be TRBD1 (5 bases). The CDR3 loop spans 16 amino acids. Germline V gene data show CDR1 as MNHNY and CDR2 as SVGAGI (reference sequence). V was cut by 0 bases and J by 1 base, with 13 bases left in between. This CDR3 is CASSYSISPGSYEQYF. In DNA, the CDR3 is TGTGCCAGCAGTTACTCGATTAGCCCAGGGTCCTACGAGCAGTACTTC.